The 32 T cell receptor beta chains below were found in one sample sequenced in a study of PD-1 blockade in classical Hodgkin lymphoma. Using immunoSEQ multiplex PCR, the repertoire was profiled, and TCRdb retains in-frame clones only, with some absent. The data show about 35,000 clones, 90% seen once. Patients all relapsed after autologous stem cell transplantation, and there was variation in brentuximab vedotin exposure. From thawed PBMCs, CD4+ T cells were purified using magnetic negative selection. The source material was CD4+ T cells from blood, sampled at baseline. These receptors all come from a human donor with classical Hodgkin lymphoma.

This chain connects TRBV27 to TRBJ1-1, with TRBD1 identical over 7 bases. Trimming removed 6 bases from V and 3 bases from J; junction bases left unmatched: 7. The CDR3 length is 14 residues. Germline V lookup: CDR1 MNHEY, CDR2 SMNVEV (reference sequence). This chain's CDR3 is CASRPQGGDTEAFF. In DNA form, the CDR3 reads TGTGCCAGCAGGCCCCAGGGGGGCGACACTGAAGCTTTCTTT.

The chain has TRBV2 and TRBJ2-2, with D possibly being TRBD1 (6 bases). The CDR3 sequence is 13 residues long. Trimming cost V 8 bases and J 6 bases, with 13 bases left between them. Germline values: CDR1 SNHLY, CDR2 FYNNEI. As DNA, the CDR3 is TGTGCCAGCCATGGGGACAACCCCGGGGAGCTGTTTTTT. This gives the protein CASHGDNPGELFF.

The rearrangement joins TRBV30 to TRBJ1-1, with D unresolved. Between the trimmed V and J ends, which lost 5 bases and 5 bases, there was a span of 9 bases. The CDR3 extends over 11 amino acids. The germline V gene has CDR1 GTSNPN and CDR2 SVGIG (reference sequence). The chain's CDR3 is CAWHRATEAFF. The CDR3 region has the DNA TGTGCCTGGCACCGGGCGACTGAAGCTTTCTTT.

CDR3 residues: CASETSGSSYNEQFF. For the CDR3, the DNA is TGTGCCAGCGAAACTAGCGGTAGCTCCTACAATGAGCAGTTCTTC. The chain is built from TRBV2 and TRBJ2-1; TRBD2 matches 8 bases. The CDR3 is 15 residues long. V was clipped by 8 bases and J by 0 bases; unmatched bases: 6. In germline, CDR1 is SNHLY, CDR2 FYNNEI. Using reference TRBV2 and TRBJ2-1 for the parts outside the CDR3, the full variable domain is EPEVTQTPSHQVTQMGQEVILRCVPISNHLYFYWYRQILGQKVEFLVSFYNNEISEKSEIFDDQFSVERPDGSNFTLKIRSTKLEDSAMYFCASETSGSSYNEQFFGPGTRLTVL.

The count of this clone is one. V and J are TRBV19 and TRBJ2-7, with 10 bases aligning to TRBD2. Germline V gives CDR1 LNHDA, CDR2 SQIVND (reference sequence). With 0 bases clipped from V and 4 bases from J, the junction kept 6 bases outside the gene matches. This CDR3 is built from 16 residues. The CDR3 DNA reads TGTGCCAGTAGTATAGATAAACTAGCGGGGACTTACGAGCAGTACTTC. It codes for CASSIDKLAGTYEQYF.

The rearrangement joins TRBV7-9 to TRBJ2-3; 7 nucleotides line up with TRBD2. The V and J ends lost 5 bases and 0 bases, in that order; junction bases with no gene match: 2. CDR3 length: 14 amino acids. Looked up from germline, CDR1 is SEHNR and CDR2 is FQNEAQ (reference sequence). The CDR3 region has the DNA TGTGCCAGCAGCAGCGGGATGAGCACAGATACGCAGTATTTT. Translated, it gives CASSSGMSTDTQYF.

The chain has TRBV5-1 and TRBJ1-1; TRBD1 is a possible D gene (5 bases). The CDR3 runs to 14 residues. With 4 bases removed from V and 8 bases from J, the gap between germline ends came to 18 bases. The germline gives CDR1 SGHRS, CDR2 YFSETQ. In nucleotides, the CDR3 is TGCGCCAGCAGCGAGAATTCGGGGACCGTCGAAGCTTTCTTT. This gives the protein CASSENSGTVEAFF.

The chain employs TRBV11-1 and TRBJ2-1; D uncertain. This CDR3 is 13 amino acids long. V shed 6 bases and J shed 5 bases, with 11 bases lying between them. The germline gives CDR1 SGHAT, CDR2 FQDESV (reference sequence). The CDR3 protein is CASSMETNNEQFF. DNA of the CDR3: TGTGCCAGCAGTATGGAGACGAACAATGAGCAGTTCTTC. The full variable domain, completed using reference TRBV11-1 and TRBJ2-1, is EAEVAQSPRYKITEKSQAVAFWCDPISGHATLYWYRQILGQGPELLVQFQDESVVDDSQLPKDRFSAERLKGVDSTLKIQPAELGDSAMYLCASSMETNNEQFFGPGTRLTVL.

The chain joins TRBV6-5 to TRBJ2-1; 10 nucleotides align to TRBD2. The junction had 6 bases not matched to a gene; V was cut back by 4 bases and J by 6 bases. The length of the CDR3 is 15 residues. In germline, CDR1 is MNHEY, CDR2 SVGAGI. The CDR3, as DNA: TGTGCCAGCAGTTCAGCGGGAGGGCCCCGCAATGAGCAGTTCTTC. Translating gives CASSSAGGPRNEQFF.

V is TRBV5-1 and J is TRBJ1-3, with D hard to call. The ends were cut back, 2 bases at V and 1 base at J, with 13 bases in the middle. Germline V gene sequence: CDR1 SGHRS, CDR2 YFSETQ. This CDR3 has 16 residues. In DNA, the CDR3 is TGCGCCAGCAGCTTTCTATTTGGGGAGTCTGGAAACACCATATATTTT. Translation: CASSFLFGESGNTIYF.

The V call is TRBV6-8, the J call TRBJ2-1; TRBD1 agrees at 7 bases. CDR3 size: 15 residues. With 7 bases clipped from V and 1 base from J, the junction kept 7 bases outside the gene matches. Looked up from germline, CDR1 is MNHGY and CDR2 is SAAAGT. CDR3 nucleotides: TGTGCCAGCATTCGACAGGGAAGGTCCTACAATGAGCAGTTCTTC. This gives the protein CASIRQGRSYNEQFF.

V is TRBV2 and J is TRBJ1-1, with D hard to call. V lost 8 bases, J lost 1 base, and 11 bases lay in between. CDR1 is SNHLY and CDR2 is FYNNEI in the germline V gene. The CDR3 has 13 amino acids. The CDR3 spells CASSVGPNTEAFF. The CDR3 DNA follows: TGTGCCAGCTCTGTTGGACCGAACACTGAAGCTTTCTTT. Combining the CDR3 with reference TRBV2 and TRBJ1-1 gives the whole variable domain EPEVTQTPSHQVTQMGQEVILRCVPISNHLYFYWYRQILGQKVEFLVSFYNNEISEKSEIFDDQFSVERPDGSNFTLKIRSTKLEDSAMYFCASSVGPNTEAFFGQGTRLTVV.

This rearrangement joins TRBV6-1 to TRBJ1-1; possible D gene TRBD1, 6 bases. CDR1 is MNHNS, CDR2 SASEGT, per germline. The CDR3 extends over 14 amino acids. The V gene lost 3 bases and the J gene lost 7 bases, with 15 bases spanning the gap. The CDR3 region is CASSDRQGRNEAFF. The CDR3 DNA sequence: TGTGCCAGCAGTGACCGCCAGGGGCGGAATGAAGCTTTCTTT.

V usage is TRBV5-1 and J usage is TRBJ2-5, with 8 positions matching TRBD2. Germline values: CDR1 SGHRS, CDR2 YFSETQ. The CDR3 length is 13 residues. J lost 3 bases, V lost 4 bases, and 2 bases had no gene match. CDR3 region: CASSPGGEETQYF. The CDR3 nucleotides are TGCGCCAGCAGCCCGGGGGGGGAAGAGACCCAGTACTTC.

The V call is TRBV5-1, the J call TRBJ2-7; weak D call: TRBD1 (6 bases). This CDR3 comprises 16 residues. The germline V and J ends were trimmed by 0 bases and 0 bases, with 13 bases remaining between them. The germline gives CDR1 SGHRS, CDR2 YFSETQ. In nucleotides, the CDR3 is TGCGCCAGCAGCTTGGATTTCCAGGGGCTCTCCTACGAGCAGTACTTC. Amino acid sequence: CASSLDFQGLSYEQYF.

The chain uses TRBV5-4 and TRBJ1-1, with unresolved D. The germline CDR1 and CDR2 sequences are SGHNT and YYREEE (reference sequence). V lost 3 bases to trimming and J lost 4 bases, with 13 bases between them. The length of the CDR3 is 14 residues. CDR3 sequence (DNA): TGTGCCAGCAGCTCGGCCGTGACGGGCACTGAAGCTTTCTTT. Protein: CASSSAVTGTEAFF.

The rearrangement links TRBV4-1 to TRBJ1-3; D might be TRBD1 (6 bases). Trimming pared 4 bases from V and 5 bases from J, leaving 27 bases between. Looked up from germline, CDR1 is MGHRA and CDR2 is YSYEKL. This CDR3 spans 19 amino acids. The CDR3 DNA follows: TGCGCCAGCAGCCCACCCCTAGGAGAACAGGGACGCCATCGAAACACCATATATTTT. It codes for CASSPPLGEQGRHRNTIYF.

V is TRBV19 and J is TRBJ1-1; 10 nucleotides agree with TRBD1. The CDR3 consists of 15 residues. Per germline, CDR1 LNHDA and CDR2 SQIVND (reference sequence). Germline trimming cut 7 bases from V and 3 bases from J; bases unmatched to any gene: 8. The CDR3 nucleotides read TGTGCCAGTACCGCCCTCGGGACAGGGGACACTGAAGCTTTCTTT. Its translation: CASTALGTGDTEAFF. The variable domain in full, completed from reference TRBV19 and TRBJ1-1, reads DGGITQSPKYLFRKEGQNVTLSCEQNLNHDAMYWYRQDPGQGLRLIYYSQIVNDFQKGDIAEGYSVSREKKESFPLTVTSAQKNPTAFYLCASTALGTGDTEAFFGQGTRLTVV.

The rearrangement uses TRBV6-6 and TRBJ2-3; 9 positions agree with TRBD2. V lost 5 bases to trimming and J lost 1 base; unmatched junction nucleotides: 4. Germline V gene sequence: CDR1 MNHNY, CDR2 SVGAGI (reference sequence). This CDR3 has 15 amino acids. The CDR3 coding sequence is TGTGCCAGCAGTAACAGACTAGCGGGCACAGATACGCAGTATTTT. Translation: CASSNRLAGTDTQYF.

The chain links TRBV4-1 to TRBJ1-5; D ambiguous. V was shortened by 4 bases and J by 7 bases, with 20 bases between the two germline ends. Germline CDR1 MGHRA, CDR2 YSYEKL. The CDR3 runs to 16 residues. The DNA for the CDR3 is TGCGCCAGCAGCCGCCTTCCGGGAGTACAAGGCCAGCCCCAGCATTTT. Encoded protein: CASSRLPGVQGQPQHF.

The rearrangement joins TRBV5-5 to TRBJ1-5; no definite D call. CDR3 length: 15 residues. V lost 0 bases to trimming and J lost 6 bases, with 13 bases between them. Germline V gene sequence: CDR1 SGHKS, CDR2 YYEKEE (reference sequence). The CDR3 sequence is CASSLVETLGQPQHF. The CDR3 DNA reads TGTGCCAGCAGCTTGGTTGAGACCCTCGGTCAGCCCCAGCATTTT.

The rearrangement uses TRBV28 and TRBJ2-3; D unclear. CDR1 MDHEN and CDR2 SYDVKM come from the germline V gene. The length of the CDR3 is 13 residues. Trimming stripped 2 bases from V and 4 bases from J, with 7 bases between. This chain's CDR3 is CASSLQSPDTQYF. CDR3 DNA sequence: TGTGCCAGCAGTTTACAGAGTCCAGATACGCAGTATTTT.

The CDR3 loop reads CASSWDRDRYEQYF. The CDR3 DNA sequence: TGTGCCAGCAGCTGGGACCGGGACCGCTACGAGCAGTACTTC. The chain carries TRBV5-4 and TRBJ2-7; D might be TRBD1 or TRBD2, each matching 5 bases. The CDR3 covers 14 residues. V was clipped by 3 bases and J by 3 bases, with 13 bases between them. Per germline, CDR1 SGHNT and CDR2 YYREEE (reference sequence).

J is TRBJ2-1 and V is TRBV10-3; tentatively, D is TRBD2 (5 bases). Germline lookup yields CDR1 ENHRY and CDR2 SYGVKD. The V and J ends lost 3 bases and 8 bases respectively, with 14 bases between them. The CDR3 sequence is 14 residues long. CDR3 coding DNA: TGTGCCATCAGTGACAGTTCCCGGGGAGATGAGCAGTTCTTC. Its translation is CAISDSSRGDEQFF.

The chain combines TRBV9 with TRBJ2-3; 11 bases are a match to TRBD2. With 0 bases clipped from V and 4 bases from J, the junction kept 10 bases outside the gene matches. CDR3 length: 18 residues. The V gene's germline CDR1 is SGDLS and CDR2 YYNGEE. CDR3 region: CASSVVAGGPVSADTQYF. In DNA, the CDR3 is TGTGCCAGCAGCGTAGTAGCGGGAGGGCCGGTCTCGGCAGATACGCAGTATTTT.

This sequence joins TRBV27 and TRBJ1-3; perhaps TRBD1 as D (6 bases). Germline-derived CDR1 and CDR2 are MNHEY and SMNVEV (reference sequence). Between the trimmed V and J ends, which lost 3 bases and 3 bases, there was a span of 18 bases. This CDR3 contains 17 residues. This CDR3 is CASSFTGTLGFGNTIYF. DNA of the CDR3: TGTGCCAGCAGTTTTACAGGGACATTAGGCTTTGGAAACACCATATATTTT.

The chain carries TRBV27 and TRBJ2-2; D gene unclear. This CDR3 is 13 amino acids long. The germline gives CDR1 MNHEY, CDR2 SMNVEV (reference sequence). V lost 4 bases and J lost 1, with 4 bases in between. The CDR3 nucleotides read TGTGCCAGCAGTTATAAGAACACCGGGGAGCTGTTTTTT. It encodes CASSYKNTGELFF.

This sequence joins TRBV19 and TRBJ1-1; D is unclear. This CDR3 region has 12 residues. The V gene's germline CDR1 is LNHDA and CDR2 SQIVND (reference sequence). Trimming pared 5 bases from V and 10 bases from J, leaving 14 bases between. Here the CDR3 reads CASSAVRPVAFF. The CDR3 bases are TGTGCCAGTAGTGCAGTCCGGCCGGTAGCTTTCTTT.

The chain has TRBV28 and TRBJ1-4; D might be TRBD1 (5 bases). The V end was cut by 6 bases, the J end by 4 bases, with 12 bases between. Germline V lookup: CDR1 MDHEN, CDR2 SYDVKM. This CDR3 contains 14 residues. Here the CDR3 DNA reads TGTGCCAGCAGAGGGGTGTTGGGTAATGAAAAACTGTTTTTT. It translates to CASRGVLGNEKLFF. Based on the CDR3 plus reference TRBV28 and TRBJ1-4, the full variable domain is DVKVTQSSRYLVKRTGEKVFLECVQDMDHENMFWYRQDPGLGLRLIYFSYDVKMKEKGDIPEGYSVSREKKERFSLILESASTNQTSMYLCASRGVLGNEKLFFGSGTQLSVL.

This clone was picked up one time. V usage is TRBV7-2 and J usage is TRBJ2-1; the match to TRBD2 covers 9 bases. Per the germline V gene, CDR1 is SGHTA and CDR2 is FQGNSA. Trimming took 1 base from V and 2 from J; bases not matched to a gene: 9. The CDR3 is 18 residues long. This CDR3 is CASSLDRFSGSPYNEQFF. The CDR3 nucleotides read TGTGCCAGCAGCTTAGATAGGTTTAGCGGGAGCCCCTACAATGAGCAGTTCTTC. Complete variable domain (other parts from reference TRBV7-2 and TRBJ2-1): GAGVSQSPSNKVTEKGKDVELRCDPISGHTALYWYRQSLGQGLEFLIYFQGNSAPDKSGLPSDRFSAERTGGSVSTLTIQRTQQEDSAVYLCASSLDRFSGSPYNEQFFGPGTRLTVL.

This chain joins TRBV29-1 and TRBJ2-5; D not certain. Trimming took off 6 bases at V and 5 bases at J, with 7 bases between the two ends. Per the germline V gene, CDR1 is SQVTM and CDR2 is ANQGSEA. This CDR3 spans 10 amino acids. The CDR3 nucleotides are TGCAGCGTCCGGCAGGAGACCCAGTACTTC. It is translated as CSVRQETQYF.

Here the CDR3 DNA reads TGTGCCAGCAGTGAATCCACGGTCGTAGCGGGAGCGAACTACGAGCAGTACTTC. Protein product: CASSESTVVAGANYEQYF. The rearrangement joins TRBV6-1 to TRBJ2-7; 9 bases agree with TRBD2. V lost 2 bases to trimming and J lost 3 bases; unmatched junction nucleotides: 14. Germline V gene data show CDR1 as MNHNS and CDR2 as SASEGT. This CDR3 region has 18 residues.